This passage covers 10 T cell receptor delta chains from one sample sequenced in a study of delta chain sequences of gamma delta T cells (dated by TCRdb to between 2016 and 2019). Receptor amplification or capture employed 5' RACE. The run used an Illumina MiSeq. TCRdb reanalyzed the public reads with the CATT caller, and identical DNA sequences were merged afterwards. The sample yields about 640 delta-chain clones; about 40% were counted once. Jointly, the top ten make up more than 40% of the sample. The sequenced sample was either unsorted cells or a sorted T cell fraction (not recorded which). The receptors were sampled from a human donor in good health.

Note on this clone: Since a far larger clone is one base different, this is likely a read error. This specimen includes other DNA sequences encoding the same CDR3. The chain recombines TRDV2 with TRDJ1, with D tentatively TRDD3 (5 bases). The CDR3 has 15 amino acids. Germline CDR1 and CDR2: GEAIGNYY and EKD. Deletions cut 1 base from V and 4 bases from J, with 15 bases between. CDR3 protein: CACDTLGDIDDKLIF. The CDR3, as DNA: TGTGCCTGTGACACGCTGGGTGATATTGACGATAAACTCATCTTT.

With regard to this clone: Only one base separates this from a far larger clonotype, so it likely reflects a read error. The identical CDR3 is also encoded by other nucleotide sequences in the sample. This CDR3 reads CALGEPRAPLPRRILIF. In DNA form, the CDR3 reads TGCGCTCTTGGGGAACCTAGAGCCCCTCTCCCGAGAAGAATACTCATCTTT. The chain is built from TRDV1 and TRDJ1; maybe TRDD3 (5 bases). Germline V CDR1 and CDR2: TSWWSYY, QGS. The CDR3 is 17 residues long.

Concerning this clone: This likely reflects a read error, since a far larger clone is one base away. The chain links TRDV2 to TRDJ1, with 12 bases fitting TRDD3. After removal of 4 bases from V and 0 bases from J, the junction contained 8 bases not matched to a gene. The CDR3 spans 17 residues. Per the germline V gene, CDR1 is GEAIGNYY and CDR2 is EKD. The CDR3 region is CACEPLAGGYDTDKLIF. In nucleotides, the CDR3 is TGTGCCTGTGAACCCCTTGCTGGGGGATACGACACCGATAAACTCATCTTT.

This chain joins TRDV3 and TRDJ1, with D possibly being TRDD3 (6 bases). Per the germline V gene, CDR1 is TVYSNPD and CDR2 is GDNSRS (reference sequence). V was cut by 0 bases and J by 1 base, with 18 bases left in between. The CDR3 sequence is 16 residues long. Here the CDR3 DNA reads TGTGCCTTTAGGGGTCGGTGGGGGGGGACCACCGATAAACTCATCTTT. Its translation is CAFRGRWGGTTDKLIF.

The J gene call is TRDJ3, but no V gene call exists. The CDR3 has 10 amino acids. The CDR3: CARFYSWGFF. DNA for the CDR3: TGCGCTCGATTTTACTCTTGGGGGTTTTTC.

This clone was detected once. The rearrangement links TRDV2 to TRDJ1; TRDD3 matches at 9 bases. The germline V gene encodes CDR1 GEAIGNYY and CDR2 EKD. CDR3 length: 20 amino acids. V lost 4 bases, J lost 0 bases, and 20 bases stayed unmatched. The CDR3 sequence is CACDKLSTRKGGYNTDKLIF. CDR3 DNA sequence: TGTGCCTGTGATAAACTGTCAACCCGAAAAGGGGGATACAACACCGATAAACTCATCTTT.

The chain joins TRDV2 to TRDJ3; TRDD3 agrees at 10 bases. V was clipped by 4 bases and J by 5 bases; unmatched bases: 19. Germline CDR1 reads GEAIGNYY; CDR2 reads EKD. The CDR3 is 21 residues long. The CDR3 nucleotides read TGTGCCTGTGATCCCGTGGTACTGGGGGATCCCTGGGTTAGGGACACCCGACAGATGTTTTTC. This encodes CACDPVVLGDPWVRDTRQMFF.

This clone was counted a single time. A far larger clone is one base from this, pointing to a likely read error. Other DNA sequences in the sample encode the same CDR3. The chain employs TRDV2 and TRDJ1; the match to TRDD3 covers 13 bases. There are 17 residues in the CDR3. Germline V gene sequence: CDR1 GEAIGNYY, CDR2 EKD. The DNA of the CDR3 is TGCGCCTGTGAACCCCTTACTGGGGGATACGACACCGATAAACTCATCTTT. It yields the protein CACEPLTGGYDTDKLIF.

This clone was seen a few times. This likely stems from a read error, as it lies one base from a far larger clone. Distinct nucleotide sequences in the sample also encode this CDR3. The J gene was identified as TRDJ3, and no V gene was called; TRDD3 is the table's D call and was not checked against the DNA. This CDR3 region has 21 residues. The CDR3 coding sequence is TGTGCAATTGTCTCTTGGGGGACTGTCATAATGTGTTCCTGGGACACCCGACAGATGTTTTTC. Translation: CAIVSWGTVIMCSWDTRQMFF.

The V call is TRDV2, the J call TRDJ1, with 12 bases lining up with TRDD3. This CDR3 is 24 amino acids long. V trimming: 0 bases; J trimming: 1 base; junction bases outside the gene matches: 26. CDR1 is GEAIGNYY, CDR2 EKD, per germline. CDR3 sequence reads: CACDTVDKSPGGYASPHFTDKLIF. The CDR3 coding sequence is TGTGCCTGTGACACCGTGGATAAGTCCCCTGGGGGATACGCCTCCCCTCATTTCACCGATAAACTCATCTTT.